One and the same sample provided the 15 T cell receptor beta chains below, sequenced in a study of CD8+CD57+ T cells in acquired aplastic anemia. TCR beta VDJ combinations and CDR3 sequences were profiled from genomic DNA. TCRdb re-called the reads through MiXCR, storing one row per CDR3 protein. The sample contains about 160,000 distinct CDR3 sequences, around 48% of which appear only once. Sequencing was done on patients that had shown CD8+CD57+ cell expansion by flow cytometry. The sequencing input was sorted CD4+, CD8+, or CD8+CD57+ T cells (not recorded which) from PBMCs. These receptors were collected from a human donor with aplastic anemia.

The chain combines TRBV12-5 with TRBJ2-2; possible D gene TRBD1, 5 bases. The germline V gene encodes CDR1 LGHNT and CDR2 FRNRAP. The CDR3 consists of 17 residues. V was cut by 3 bases and J by 1 base, with 15 bases left in between. The CDR3 bases are TGTGCTAGTGGTTTCCGGCCCGGCAGGGAGAACACCGGGGAGCTGTTTTTT. It codes for CASGFRPGRENTGELFF.

The CDR3 spells CASSGGTDGSYEQYF. The CDR3 DNA is TGTGCCAGTAGCGGAGGAACGGACGGTTCCTACGAGCAGTACTTC. The rearrangement joins TRBV19 to TRBJ2-7; perhaps TRBD2 as D (5 bases). Trimming took 6 bases from V and 1 from J, leaving 16 bases between them. Germline-derived CDR1 and CDR2 are LNHDA and SQIVND (reference sequence). This CDR3 contains 15 residues.

V and J are TRBV6-1 and TRBJ2-1; 9 bases align to TRBD2. Germline lookup yields CDR1 MNHNS and CDR2 SASEGT. With V trimmed by 4 bases and J by 0 bases, 4 bases remained unmatched. This CDR3 has 16 amino acids. The CDR3 sequence is CASSATSGSSYNEQFF. In DNA form, the CDR3 reads TGTGCCAGCAGTGCGACTAGCGGAAGCTCCTACAATGAGCAGTTCTTC.

This clonotype has a handful of counts. This may stem from a read error, because a much larger clone lies one nucleotide away. The CDR3 DNA reads as TGCGCCAGCAGCCAAGGGCAGGGGGTCAACGAGCAGTACTTC. It encodes CASSQGQGVNEQYF. This rearrangement joins TRBV4-1 to TRBJ2-7; 7 nucleotides match TRBD1. Trimming cost V 1 base and J 5 bases; bases outside gene matches: 5. This CDR3 is 14 amino acids long. CDR1 and CDR2 from the germline V gene are MGHRA and YSYEKL.

J is TRBJ2-3 and V is TRBV2, with D uncertain. The CDR3 covers 14 residues. The germline V gene encodes CDR1 SNHLY and CDR2 FYNNEI. The ends were cut back, 3 bases at V and 2 bases at J, with 9 bases in the middle. CDR3 DNA sequence: TGTGCCAGCAGTGAGGCAGACACCACAGATACGCAGTATTTT. Translating it yields CASSEADTTDTQYF.

This clonotype was seen ten or more times. CDR3 bases: TGCGCCAGCAGCTTGACCCTCTTGAGCGGGAGTTCTCAAGAGACCCAGTACTTC. Amino acids: CASSLTLLSGSSQETQYF. The chain employs TRBV5-1 and TRBJ2-5; the match to TRBD2 covers 8 bases. Losses at the gene ends were 1 base for V and 2 bases for J; bases not matched to a gene: 13. The CDR3 spans 18 residues. Germline CDR1 reads SGHRS; CDR2 reads YFSETQ.

Here the CDR3 DNA reads TGTGCCACCAGCAGGGGGACAGGGGGTATTCACGAGCAGTACTTC. Its protein is CATSRGTGGIHEQYF. The chain uses TRBV15 and TRBJ2-7; TRBD1 matches at 11 bases. This CDR3 is built from 15 residues. Germline V CDR1 and CDR2: LNHNV, YYDKDF (reference sequence). The V gene end was trimmed by 3 bases and the J gene end by 5 bases; junction bases not matched to a gene: 6.

This chain joins TRBV27 and TRBJ2-3, with unresolved D. The CDR3 sequence is 18 residues long. V was cut by 2 bases and J by 6 bases, with 24 bases left in between. Germline V lookup: CDR1 MNHEY, CDR2 SMNVEV (reference sequence). CDR3 sequence: CASSLRSPPRPEGDTQYF. Here the CDR3 DNA reads TGTGCCAGCAGTTTACGTAGCCCTCCGAGACCAGAAGGGGATACGCAGTATTTT.

V usage is TRBV20-1 and J usage is TRBJ2-5; 10 bases are shared with TRBD1. The CDR3 totals 14 residues. The germline gives CDR1 DFQATT, CDR2 SNEGSKA (reference sequence). After removal of 2 bases from V and 5 bases from J, the junction contained 5 bases not matched to a gene. The CDR3 protein is CSARPGQGRETQYF. The CDR3 DNA reads TGCAGTGCTAGACCGGGACAGGGGAGGGAGACCCAGTACTTC.

This clonotype was seen repeatedly, ten times or more. This sequence joins TRBV11-2 and TRBJ2-7; no reliable D call. V lost 1 base and J 0 bases, leaving 7 bases between the germline ends. The CDR3 has 14 amino acids. CDR1 is SGHAT, CDR2 FQNNGV, per germline. In DNA form, the CDR3 reads TGTGCCAGCAGCTTAGTTCCGGACTCCTACGAGCAGTACTTC. Its protein product is CASSLVPDSYEQYF.

The table lists this clonotype with many counts. The chain joins TRBV20-1 to TRBJ2-7, with 7 bases lining up with TRBD1. The J segment lost 3 bases and the V segment lost 6 bases, leaving 5 bases of the junction unmatched. Germline CDR1 reads DFQATT; CDR2 reads SNEGSKA (reference sequence). The CDR3 runs 12 residues. The CDR3 coding sequence is TGCAGTGCGCCAACAGGGGTCTACGAGCAGTACTTC. Translated, it gives CSAPTGVYEQYF.

This clonotype was seen many times. This sequence joins TRBV9 and TRBJ2-3, with 8 bases aligning to TRBD2. The germline V gene encodes CDR1 SGDLS and CDR2 YYNGEE. Trimming removed 2 bases from V and 5 bases from J; junction bases left unmatched: 10. CDR3 length: 16 amino acids. The CDR3 loop is CASSVALAGRIDTQYF. In DNA, the CDR3 is TGTGCCAGCAGCGTGGCGCTAGCGGGCAGGATAGATACGCAGTATTTT.

This clonotype appeared many times. This chain joins TRBV19 and TRBJ2-7; weak D call: TRBD2 (6 bases). V lost 6 bases, J lost 1 base, and 16 bases lay in between. Germline CDR1 reads LNHDA; CDR2 reads SQIVND (reference sequence). The CDR3 consists of 15 residues. In DNA form, the CDR3 reads TGTGCCAGTAGCGTCCGGGACTTCCCTTCCTACGAGCAGTACTTC. This translates into CASSVRDFPSYEQYF.

V is TRBV9 and J is TRBJ2-7; D not certain. V was cut by 2 bases and J by 3 bases, with 12 bases left in between. Per the germline V gene, CDR1 is SGDLS and CDR2 is YYNGEE. CDR3 size: 14 residues. CDR3: CASSVQPSNYEQYF. The CDR3 region has the DNA TGTGCCAGCAGCGTTCAACCTTCGAACTACGAGCAGTACTTC. The full variable domain, completed using reference TRBV9 and TRBJ2-7, is DSGVTQTPKHLITATGQRVTLRCSPRSGDLSVYWYQQSLDQGLQFLIQYYNGEERAKGNILERFSAQQFPDLHSELNLSSLELGDSALYFCASSVQPSNYEQYFGPGTRLTVT.

The chain has TRBV27 and TRBJ2-2; the match to TRBD1 covers 9 bases. V lost 2 bases and J lost 2; bases outside the gene matches: 6. The CDR3 has 17 amino acids. Germline V CDR1 and CDR2: MNHEY, SMNVEV (reference sequence). The CDR3: CASSLLPGQGNTGELFF. The CDR3 coding sequence is TGTGCCAGCAGTTTACTTCCGGGACAGGGAAACACCGGGGAGCTGTTTTTT.